Here is one TCR beta chain with its context. V was clipped by 4 bases and J by 6 bases; unmatched bases: 8. Germline CDR1 and CDR2: MNHEY and SVGAGI. The CDR3 extends over 15 amino acids. As handled by the study authors: The authors estimated nucleated cell counts from reference gene primer amplification. Sequencing used immunoSEQ multiplex PCR; TCRdb keeps in-frame clones, though not all of them. Clonal size and the V and J genes are those of that table, whereas D and trimming came from the DNA. The table has a few hundred thousand clones, around 90% seen once. This specimen comes from a study of blood T cell repertoires in COVID-19. While infection was still active, Seattle patients were enrolled and then followed longitudinally.

This sequence joins TRBV6-5 and TRBJ1-4; 7 bases fit TRBD1. The clonotype comes from a young man with COVID-19, enrolled during active disease. The sequenced sample consisted of peripheral blood. The DNA for the CDR3 is TGTGCCAGCAGTTCAGGGACAGCCTCCGATGAAAAACTGTTTTTT. Translated, it gives CASSSGTASDEKLFF.